This T cell receptor (beta chain) emerged from a study of regulatory and conventional T cells in breast cancer. V lost 3 bases, J lost 6 bases, and 12 bases lay in between. The length of the CDR3 is 14 residues. This clonotype was seen more than once but under ten times. MiXCR was run by TCRdb on the PCR reads, yielding one entry per CDR3 protein. The repertoire holds around 16,000 distinct CDR3 sequences, with approximately 35% as singletons. The source of this sequence is a female donor in good health. Sequencing input: conventional T cells from blood. The V and J genes are TRBV12-3 or TRBV12-4 and TRBJ1-5; no reliable D call. Here the CDR3 reads CASSFAPGAQPQHF. CDR3 in DNA: TGTGCCAGCAGTTTTGCTCCAGGAGCTCAGCCCCAGCATTTT.